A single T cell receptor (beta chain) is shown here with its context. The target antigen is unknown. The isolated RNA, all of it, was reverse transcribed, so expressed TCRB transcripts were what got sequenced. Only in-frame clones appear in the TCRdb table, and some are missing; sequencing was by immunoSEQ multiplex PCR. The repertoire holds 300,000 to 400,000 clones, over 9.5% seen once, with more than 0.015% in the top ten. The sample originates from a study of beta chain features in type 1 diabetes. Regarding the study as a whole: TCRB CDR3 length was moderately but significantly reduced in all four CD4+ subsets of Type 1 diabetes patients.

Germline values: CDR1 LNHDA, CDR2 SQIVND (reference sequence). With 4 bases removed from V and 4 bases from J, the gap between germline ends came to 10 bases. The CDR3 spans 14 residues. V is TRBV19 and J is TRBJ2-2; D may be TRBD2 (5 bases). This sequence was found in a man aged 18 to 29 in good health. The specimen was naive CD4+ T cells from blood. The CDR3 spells CASSKGEGTGELFF. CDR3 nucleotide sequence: TGTGCCAGTAGTAAGGGAGAGGGCACCGGGGAGCTGTTTTTT. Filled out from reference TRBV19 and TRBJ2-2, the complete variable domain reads DGGITQSPKYLFRKEGQNVTLSCEQNLNHDAMYWYRQDPGQGLRLIYYSQIVNDFQKGDIAEGYSVSREKKESFPLTVTSAQKNPTAFYLCASSKGEGTGELFFGEGSRLTVL.